This TCR beta chain was documented in a study of T cells in localized non-small cell lung cancer. The table came from immunoSEQ multiplex PCR; TCRdb's copy has only in-frame clones and leaves some out. The sample records 900 to 1,300 clones, roughly 20% being singletons. The study, taken as a whole, reports: There was higher T cell clonality in uninvolved adjacent lung than in tumor, and it was highest there.

The CDR3 consists of 17 residues. The germline V gene has CDR1 SGHNT and CDR2 YENEEA. The trim removed 1 base at V and 1 base at J, leaving 4 bases unmatched. With respect to this clone: The antigen remains undetermined.

This receptor was obtained from a female donor at least 60 years old with stage I squamous cell lung carcinoma. The source material was lung tumor tissue, sampled before any cancer treatment. V usage is TRBV11-3 and J usage is TRBJ2-7; TRBD2 matches at 13 bases. CDR3: CASSLGTSGSISYEQYF. As DNA, the CDR3 is TGTGCCAGCAGCTTAGGGACTAGCGGGAGTATTTCCTACGAGCAGTACTTC.